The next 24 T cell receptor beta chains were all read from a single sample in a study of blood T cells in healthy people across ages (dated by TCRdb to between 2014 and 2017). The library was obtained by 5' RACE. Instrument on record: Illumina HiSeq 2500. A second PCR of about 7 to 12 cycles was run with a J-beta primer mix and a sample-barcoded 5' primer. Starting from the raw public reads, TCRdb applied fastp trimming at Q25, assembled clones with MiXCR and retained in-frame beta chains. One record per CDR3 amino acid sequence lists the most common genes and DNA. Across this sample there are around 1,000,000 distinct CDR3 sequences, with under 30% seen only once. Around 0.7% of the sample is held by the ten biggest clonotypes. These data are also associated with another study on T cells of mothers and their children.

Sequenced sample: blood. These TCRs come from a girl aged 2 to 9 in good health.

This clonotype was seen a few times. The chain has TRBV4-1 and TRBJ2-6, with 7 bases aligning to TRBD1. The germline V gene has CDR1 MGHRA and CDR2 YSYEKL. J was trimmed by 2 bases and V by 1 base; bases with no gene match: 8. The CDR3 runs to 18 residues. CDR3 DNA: TGCGCCAGCAGCCAAGCAATAACAGGGGAAGCTGGGGCCAACGTCCTGACTTTC. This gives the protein CASSQAITGEAGANVLTF.

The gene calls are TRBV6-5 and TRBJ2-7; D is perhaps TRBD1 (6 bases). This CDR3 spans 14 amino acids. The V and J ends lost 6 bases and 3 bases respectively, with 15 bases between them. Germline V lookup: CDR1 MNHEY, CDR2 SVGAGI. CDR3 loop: CASRGRGLLYEQYF. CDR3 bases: TGTGCCAGCAGGGGCAGGGGCCTCCTCTACGAGCAGTACTTC.

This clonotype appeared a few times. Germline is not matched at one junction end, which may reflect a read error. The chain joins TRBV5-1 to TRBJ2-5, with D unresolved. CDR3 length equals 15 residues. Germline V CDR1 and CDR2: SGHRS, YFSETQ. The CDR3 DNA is TGCACCAGCAGCTTGGCGGAATCCCTCGGGCAGACCCAGTACTTC. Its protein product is CTSSLAESLGQTQYF.

The CDR3 DNA sequence: TGTGCCAGCAGCCAAGAAATAGCGGGAGTAGAGTATGAGCAGTTCTTC. Translated, it gives CASSQEIAGVEYEQFF. V gene TRBV4-2 combines with J gene TRBJ2-5; 9 bases map to TRBD2. Gene TRBJ2-1 matches the end of the DNA better, so the J call may be wrong. This CDR3 spans 16 amino acids. Per the germline V gene, CDR1 is LGHNA and CDR2 is YNFKEQ.

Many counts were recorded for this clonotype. CDR3 nucleotides: TGTGCCAGCAGCCAACCCGGGACTAAGTCCTACGAGCAGTACTTC. As protein: CASSQPGTKSYEQYF. This chain uses TRBV7-2 with TRBJ2-5; 7 bases agree with TRBD2. The end of the DNA fits TRBJ2-7 better, so the J call may be wrong. Germline-derived CDR1 and CDR2 are SGHTA and FQGNSA. This CDR3 is 15 amino acids long.

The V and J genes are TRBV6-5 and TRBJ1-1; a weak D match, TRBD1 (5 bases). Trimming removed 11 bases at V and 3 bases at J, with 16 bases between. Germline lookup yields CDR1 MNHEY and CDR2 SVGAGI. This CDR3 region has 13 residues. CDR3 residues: CAGSQGLDTEAFF. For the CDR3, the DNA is TGTGCCGGCTCGCAGGGTTTGGACACTGAAGCTTTCTTT.

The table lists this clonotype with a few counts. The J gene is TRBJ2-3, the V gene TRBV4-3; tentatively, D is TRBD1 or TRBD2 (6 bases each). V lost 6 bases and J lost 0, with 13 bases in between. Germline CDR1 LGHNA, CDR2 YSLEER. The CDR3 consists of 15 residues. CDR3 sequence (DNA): TGCGCCAGCAGATGGGGGGCCACTAGCACAGATACGCAGTATTTT. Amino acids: CASRWGATSTDTQYF.

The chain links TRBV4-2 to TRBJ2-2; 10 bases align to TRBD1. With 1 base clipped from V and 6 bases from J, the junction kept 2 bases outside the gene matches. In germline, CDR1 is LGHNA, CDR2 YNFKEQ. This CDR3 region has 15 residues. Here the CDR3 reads CASSQVGQGAGELFF. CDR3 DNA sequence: TGTGCCAGCAGCCAAGTAGGACAGGGGGCCGGGGAGCTGTTTTTT.

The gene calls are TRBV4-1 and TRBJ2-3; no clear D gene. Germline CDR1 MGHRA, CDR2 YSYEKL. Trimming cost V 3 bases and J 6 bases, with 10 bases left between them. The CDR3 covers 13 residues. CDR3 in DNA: TGCGCCAGCAGCCAGGAAGATCTGGATACGCAGTATTTT. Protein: CASSQEDLDTQYF.

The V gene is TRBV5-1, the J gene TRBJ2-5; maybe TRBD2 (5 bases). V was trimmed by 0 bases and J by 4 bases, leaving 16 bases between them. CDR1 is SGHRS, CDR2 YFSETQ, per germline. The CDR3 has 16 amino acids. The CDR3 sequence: CASSLDGGPKGETQYF. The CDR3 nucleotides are TGCGCCAGCAGCTTGGATGGCGGGCCGAAGGGAGAGACCCAGTACTTC. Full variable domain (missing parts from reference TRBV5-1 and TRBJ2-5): KAGVTQTPRYLIKTRGQQVTLSCSPISGHRSVSWYQQTPGQGLQFLFEYFSETQRNKGNFPGRFSGRQFSNSRSEMNVSTLELGDSALYLCASSLDGGPKGETQYFGPGTRLLVL.

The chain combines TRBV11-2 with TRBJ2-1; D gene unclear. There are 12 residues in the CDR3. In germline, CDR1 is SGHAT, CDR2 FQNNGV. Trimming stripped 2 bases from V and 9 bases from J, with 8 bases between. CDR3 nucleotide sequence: TGTGCCAGCAGCTTATCGCTCGGTGAGCAGTTCTTC. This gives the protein CASSLSLGEQFF. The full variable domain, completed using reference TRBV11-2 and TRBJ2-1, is EAGVAQSPRYKIIEKRQSVAFWCNPISGHATLYWYQQILGQGPKLLIQFQNNGVVDDSQLPKDRFSAERLKGVDSTLKIQPAKLEDSAVYLCASSLSLGEQFFGPGTRLTVL.

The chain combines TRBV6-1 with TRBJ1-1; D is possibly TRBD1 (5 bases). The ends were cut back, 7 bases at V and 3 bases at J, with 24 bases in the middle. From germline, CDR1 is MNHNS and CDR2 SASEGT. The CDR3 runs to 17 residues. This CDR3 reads CASTSVVGDTGDTEAFF. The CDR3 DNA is TGTGCCAGCACCTCGGTGGTGGGGGATACCGGGGACACTGAAGCTTTCTTT.

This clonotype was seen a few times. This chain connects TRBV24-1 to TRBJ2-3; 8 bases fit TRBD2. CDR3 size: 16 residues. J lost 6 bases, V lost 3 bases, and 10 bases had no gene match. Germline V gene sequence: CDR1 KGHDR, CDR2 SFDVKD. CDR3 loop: CATSDLREGLGDTQYF. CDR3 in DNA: TGTGCCACCAGTGATCTCCGGGAGGGCCTGGGGGATACGCAGTATTTT.

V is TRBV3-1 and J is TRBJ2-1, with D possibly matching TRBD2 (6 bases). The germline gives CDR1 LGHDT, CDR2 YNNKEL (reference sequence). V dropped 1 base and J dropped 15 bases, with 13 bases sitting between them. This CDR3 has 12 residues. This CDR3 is CASSQAGGSAFF. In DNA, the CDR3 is TGTGCCAGCAGCCAAGCTGGGGGGAGTGCGTTCTTC.

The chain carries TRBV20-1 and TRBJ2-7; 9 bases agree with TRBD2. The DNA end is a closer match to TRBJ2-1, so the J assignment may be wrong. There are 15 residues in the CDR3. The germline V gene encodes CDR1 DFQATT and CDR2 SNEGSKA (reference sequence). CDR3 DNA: TGCAGTGCTAGGCCCCAGGGCCTAGCGGGGTCTAGGCAGTTCTTC. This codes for CSARPQGLAGSRQFF.

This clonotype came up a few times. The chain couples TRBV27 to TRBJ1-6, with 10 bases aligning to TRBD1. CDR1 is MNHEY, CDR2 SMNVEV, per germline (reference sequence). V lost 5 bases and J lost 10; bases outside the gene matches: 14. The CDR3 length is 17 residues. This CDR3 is CASSTNRDRGLRSPLHF. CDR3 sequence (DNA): TGTGCCAGCAGTACGAACCGGGACAGGGGTCTACGGTCACCCCTCCACTTT.

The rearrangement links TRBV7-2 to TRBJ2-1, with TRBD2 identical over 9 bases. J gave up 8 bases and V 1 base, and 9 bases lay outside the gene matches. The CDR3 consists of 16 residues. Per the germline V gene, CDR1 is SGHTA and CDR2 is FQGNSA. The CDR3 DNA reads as TGTGCCAGCAGCTTAGGCCTAGCGGGGAGTATCGATGAGCAGTTCTTC. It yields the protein CASSLGLAGSIDEQFF.

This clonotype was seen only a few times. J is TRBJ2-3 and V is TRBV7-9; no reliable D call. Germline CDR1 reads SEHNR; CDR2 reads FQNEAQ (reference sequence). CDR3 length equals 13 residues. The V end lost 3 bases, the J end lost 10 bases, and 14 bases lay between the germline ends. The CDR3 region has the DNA TGTGCCAGCAGCTTGTCCCAAATAGGAGCGCAGTATTTT. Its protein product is CASSLSQIGAQYF.

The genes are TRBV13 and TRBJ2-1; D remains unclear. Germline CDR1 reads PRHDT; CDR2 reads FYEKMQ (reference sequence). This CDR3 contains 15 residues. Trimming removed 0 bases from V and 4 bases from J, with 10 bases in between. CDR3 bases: TGTGCCAGCAGCTTAGGTCCTCAGAAGTACAATGAGCAGTTCTTC. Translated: CASSLGPQKYNEQFF.

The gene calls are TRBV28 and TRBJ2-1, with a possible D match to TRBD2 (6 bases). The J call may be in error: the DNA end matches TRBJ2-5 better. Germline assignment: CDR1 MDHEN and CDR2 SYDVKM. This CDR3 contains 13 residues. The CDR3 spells CASNEAGKETQYF. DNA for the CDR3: TGTGCCAGCAACGAAGCGGGTAAAGAGACCCAGTACTTC.

The DNA of the CDR3 is TGTGCCAGCAGCGGCGTTTCGGGGGCTTTAGATACGCAGTATTTT. Residues: CASSGVSGALDTQYF. This chain joins TRBV7-2 and TRBJ2-3, with D perhaps matching TRBD1 or TRBD2 (6 bases each). CDR1 is SGHTA, CDR2 FQGNSA, per germline. Deletions cut 5 bases from V and 5 bases from J, with 17 bases between. There are 15 residues in the CDR3.

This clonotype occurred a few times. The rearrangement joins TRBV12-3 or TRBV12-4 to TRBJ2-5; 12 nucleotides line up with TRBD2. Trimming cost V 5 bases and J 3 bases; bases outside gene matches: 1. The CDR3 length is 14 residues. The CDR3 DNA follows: TGTGCCAGCAGTGGACTAGCGGGAAAAGAGACCCAGTACTTC. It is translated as CASSGLAGKETQYF.

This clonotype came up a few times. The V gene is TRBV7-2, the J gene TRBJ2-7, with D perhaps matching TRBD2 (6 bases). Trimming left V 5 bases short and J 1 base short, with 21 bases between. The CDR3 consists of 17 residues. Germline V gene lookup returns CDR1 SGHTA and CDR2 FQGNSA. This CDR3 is CASSGPGLLTSSYEQYF. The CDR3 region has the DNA TGTGCCAGCAGCGGTCCGGGACTGCTGACGTCGTCCTACGAGCAGTACTTC.

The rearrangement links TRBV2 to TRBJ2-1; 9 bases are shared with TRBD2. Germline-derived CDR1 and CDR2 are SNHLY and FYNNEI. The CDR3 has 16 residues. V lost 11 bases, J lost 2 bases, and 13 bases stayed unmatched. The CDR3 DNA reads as TGTGCCGGCTTCTCGGTCCTAGCGGGACCCTACAATGAGCAGTTCTTC. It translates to CAGFSVLAGPYNEQFF.